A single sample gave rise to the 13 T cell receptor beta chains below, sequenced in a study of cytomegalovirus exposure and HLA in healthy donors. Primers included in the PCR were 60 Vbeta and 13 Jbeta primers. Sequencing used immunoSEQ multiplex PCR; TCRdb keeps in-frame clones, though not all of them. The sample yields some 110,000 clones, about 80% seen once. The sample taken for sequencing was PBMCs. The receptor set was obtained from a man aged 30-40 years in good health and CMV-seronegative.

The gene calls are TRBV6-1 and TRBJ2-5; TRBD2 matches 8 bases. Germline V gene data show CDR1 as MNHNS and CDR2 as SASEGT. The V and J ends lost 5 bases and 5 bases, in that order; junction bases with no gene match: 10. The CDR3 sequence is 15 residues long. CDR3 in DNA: TGTGCCAGCAGTCCCCGGGGGGGAGGAGAGGAGACCCAGTACTTC. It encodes CASSPRGGGEETQYF.

CDR3: CASSILGENTEAFF. The CDR3 DNA reads as TGTGCCAGTAGTATACTTGGAGAGAACACTGAAGCTTTCTTT. The chain combines TRBV19 with TRBJ1-1; D remains ambiguous. Germline V gene lookup returns CDR1 LNHDA and CDR2 SQIVND (reference sequence). The length of the CDR3 is 14 residues. Trimming took off 2 bases at V and 1 base at J, with 8 bases between the two ends.

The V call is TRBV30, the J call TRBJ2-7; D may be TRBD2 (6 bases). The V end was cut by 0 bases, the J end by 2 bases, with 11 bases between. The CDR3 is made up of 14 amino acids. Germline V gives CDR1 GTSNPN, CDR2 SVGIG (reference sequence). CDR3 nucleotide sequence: TGTGCCTGGAGTGTTGGCGGGGTCGCCTACGAGCAGTACTTC. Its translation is CAWSVGGVAYEQYF. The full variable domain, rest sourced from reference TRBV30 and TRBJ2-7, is SQTIHQWPATLVQPVGSPLSLECTVEGTSNPNLYWYRQAAGRGLQLLFYSVGIGQISSEVPQNLSASRPQDRQFILSSKKLLLSDSGFYLCAWSVGGVAYEQYFGPGTRLTVT.

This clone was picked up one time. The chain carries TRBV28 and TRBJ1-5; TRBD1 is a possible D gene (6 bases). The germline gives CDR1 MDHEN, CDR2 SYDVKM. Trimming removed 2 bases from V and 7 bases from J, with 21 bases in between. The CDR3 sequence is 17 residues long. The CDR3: CASSLPKTDRLEQPQHF. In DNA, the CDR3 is TGTGCCAGCAGTTTACCCAAAACAGACAGGCTAGAACAGCCCCAGCATTTT. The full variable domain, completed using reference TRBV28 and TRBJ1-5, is DVKVTQSSRYLVKRTGEKVFLECVQDMDHENMFWYRQDPGLGLRLIYFSYDVKMKEKGDIPEGYSVSREKKERFSLILESASTNQTSMYLCASSLPKTDRLEQPQHFGDGTRLSIL.

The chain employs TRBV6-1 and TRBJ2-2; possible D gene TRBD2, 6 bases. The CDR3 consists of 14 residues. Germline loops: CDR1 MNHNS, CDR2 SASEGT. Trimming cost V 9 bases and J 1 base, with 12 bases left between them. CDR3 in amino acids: CASRDSGNTGELFF. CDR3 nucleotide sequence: TGTGCCAGTAGGGACTCCGGGAACACCGGGGAGCTGTTTTTT.

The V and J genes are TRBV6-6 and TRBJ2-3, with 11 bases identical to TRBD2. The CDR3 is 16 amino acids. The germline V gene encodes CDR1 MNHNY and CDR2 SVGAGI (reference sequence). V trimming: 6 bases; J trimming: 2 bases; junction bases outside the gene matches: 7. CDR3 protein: CASRPRLAGPTDTQYF. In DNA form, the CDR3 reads TGTGCCAGCAGACCCCGACTAGCGGGGCCCACAGATACGCAGTATTTT.

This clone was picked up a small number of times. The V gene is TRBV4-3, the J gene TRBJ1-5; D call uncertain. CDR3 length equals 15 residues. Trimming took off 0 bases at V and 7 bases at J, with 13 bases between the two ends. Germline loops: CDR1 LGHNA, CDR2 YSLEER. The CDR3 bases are TGCGCCAGCAGCCAAGATCGCGGGGAGGAACAGCCCCAGCATTTT. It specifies CASSQDRGEEQPQHF.

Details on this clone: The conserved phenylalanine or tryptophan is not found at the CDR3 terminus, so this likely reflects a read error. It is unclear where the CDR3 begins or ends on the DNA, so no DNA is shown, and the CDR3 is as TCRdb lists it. The CDR3 region is CASSLVAGQL. The J gene is TRBJ2-7, the V gene TRBV7-8; TRBD2 is the table's D call and was not checked against the DNA. Counting both end residues, the CDR3 totals 10 amino acids. The germline V gene has CDR1 SGHVS and CDR2 FQNEAQ.

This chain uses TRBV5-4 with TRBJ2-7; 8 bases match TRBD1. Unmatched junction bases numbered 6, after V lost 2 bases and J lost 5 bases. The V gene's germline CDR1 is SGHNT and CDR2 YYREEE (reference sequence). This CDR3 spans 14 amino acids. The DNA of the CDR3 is TGTGCCAGCAGCTTACCGGACAGGGCCAACGAGCAGTACTTC. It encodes CASSLPDRANEQYF.

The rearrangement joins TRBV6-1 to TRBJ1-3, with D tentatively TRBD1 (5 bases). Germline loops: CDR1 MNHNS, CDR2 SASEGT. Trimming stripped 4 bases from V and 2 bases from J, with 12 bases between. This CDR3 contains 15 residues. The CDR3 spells CASSGRGKAGNTIYF. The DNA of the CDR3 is TGTGCCAGCAGTGGGAGGGGAAAGGCTGGAAACACCATATATTTT.

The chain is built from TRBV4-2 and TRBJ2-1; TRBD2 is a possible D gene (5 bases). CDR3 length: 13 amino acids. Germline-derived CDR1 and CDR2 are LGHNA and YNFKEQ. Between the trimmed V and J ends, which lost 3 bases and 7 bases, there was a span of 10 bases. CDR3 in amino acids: CASSQELGNEQFF. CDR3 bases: TGTGCCAGCAGCCAGGAACTAGGGAATGAGCAGTTCTTC.

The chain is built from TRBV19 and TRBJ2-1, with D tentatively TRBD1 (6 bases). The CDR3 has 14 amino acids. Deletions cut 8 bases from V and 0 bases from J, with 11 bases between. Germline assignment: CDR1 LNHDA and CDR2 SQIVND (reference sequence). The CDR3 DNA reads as TGTGCCAGTGCTAGGGGGAGCTCCTACAATGAGCAGTTCTTC. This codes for CASARGSSYNEQFF.

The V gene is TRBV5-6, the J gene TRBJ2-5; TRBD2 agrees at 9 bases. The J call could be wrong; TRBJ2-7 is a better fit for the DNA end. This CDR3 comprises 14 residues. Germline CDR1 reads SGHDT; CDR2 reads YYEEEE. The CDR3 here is CASSDSGGTYEQYF. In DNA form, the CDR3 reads TGTGCCAGCAGCGATAGCGGGGGCACCTACGAGCAGTACTTC.